This entry is about one T cell receptor (beta chain). This record comes from a study of blood T cell repertoires in COVID-19. Profiling relied on immunoSEQ multiplex PCR, and the TCRdb table lists in-frame clones only, not all of them. The sample lists about 120,000 clones; 85% were seen once. The CDR3 has 13 residues. Germline lookup yields CDR1 SQVTM and CDR2 ANQGSEA. The V end was cut by 3 bases, the J end by 4 bases, with 13 bases between. The sample taken for sequencing was peripheral blood. This receptor was identified in a human donor in a cohort sampled during active COVID-19. The chain joins TRBV29-1 to TRBJ2-7; D is possibly TRBD2 (5 bases). The CDR3 sequence: CSVESGKGYEQYF. In DNA form, the CDR3 reads TGCAGCGTTGAGTCGGGAAAAGGATACGAGCAGTACTTC.